Below are 5 T cell receptor beta chains sequenced from a single sample in a study of T cell changes during pregnancy in multiple sclerosis. Clones were sequenced by immunoSEQ multiplex PCR, and TCRdb holds only the in-frame ones, with some missing. The sample lists roughly 110,000 clones; under 95% were seen once. Sequences were derived from peripheral blood, sampled before pregnancy. The receptors come from a female donor with multiple sclerosis, enrolled in a pregnancy study.

CDR3 sequence reads: CASSDWTGEGYTF. For the CDR3, the DNA is TGTGCCAGCAGTGATTGGACAGGGGAAGGCTACACCTTC. The chain joins TRBV6-1 to TRBJ1-2; 9 bases fit TRBD1. Per the germline V gene, CDR1 is MNHNS and CDR2 is SASEGT. V shed 3 bases and J 8 bases; nucleotides not matched to a gene: 4. The CDR3 totals 13 residues.

V usage is TRBV13 and J usage is TRBJ2-7, with 7 bases aligning to TRBD2. V lost 5 bases, J lost 4 bases, and 14 bases stayed unmatched. The CDR3 has 16 amino acids. Germline V gene sequence: CDR1 PRHDT, CDR2 FYEKMQ (reference sequence). CDR3 protein: CASSLGSGTKRYEQYF. The CDR3 bases are TGTGCCAGCAGCCTGGGATCCGGGACTAAGCGATACGAGCAGTACTTC. The whole variable domain, filled in from reference TRBV13 and TRBJ2-7, reads AAGVIQSPRHLIKEKRETATLKCYPIPRHDTVYWYQQGPGQDPQFLISFYEKMQSDKGSIPDRFSAQQFSDYHSELNMSSLELGDSALYFCASSLGSGTKRYEQYFGPGTRLTVT.

This chain joins TRBV18 and TRBJ2-5; no reliable D call. Trimming cost V 2 bases and J 3 bases, with 7 bases left between them. Germline CDR1 and CDR2: KGHSH and LQKENI. CDR3 length equals 13 residues. The CDR3 bases are TGTGCCAGCTCACCATCGGTCAAAGAGACCCAGTACTTC. It translates to CASSPSVKETQYF.

The chain couples TRBV18 to TRBJ2-6; TRBD1 agrees at 8 bases. The germline V gene encodes CDR1 KGHSH and CDR2 LQKENI. The CDR3 runs 19 residues. V shed 3 bases and J 0 bases; nucleotides not matched to a gene: 10. CDR3 nucleotides: TGTGCCAGCTCACCCCGCGGACAGGGTGCCGGCTCTGGGGCCAACGTCCTGACTTTC. Its translation: CASSPRGQGAGSGANVLTF.

The rearrangement uses TRBV5-4 and TRBJ2-3; D possibly corresponds to TRBD2 (5 bases). The V gene's germline CDR1 is SGHNT and CDR2 YYREEE (reference sequence). The CDR3 extends over 15 amino acids. Trimming cost V 5 bases and J 4 bases, with 17 bases left between them. The CDR3 region is CASRQTGSVADTQYF. The CDR3 DNA sequence: TGTGCCAGCAGGCAGACGGGATCTGTGGCAGATACGCAGTATTTT.